Reported below is one T cell receptor beta chain. The antigen is unknown. The source of the sample is a study of T cell responses to AZD1222 COVID-19 vaccine. Looking at the study overall: Pooling of second doses given at about 4 or about 12 weeks was done. Study-wide points: There were mostly white British donors and more females than males, and clonal diversity was possibly underestimated. Rises in breadth and depth of Spike-specific TCRs came after two AZD1222 doses. Seropositive at baseline were only a handful of AZD1222 recipients.

Measured with immunoSEQ multiplex PCR; TCRdb has only the in-frame clones, and not every one. Counted here are fewer than 90,000 clones, approximately 90% occurring once; the ten biggest clones make up about 11%. CDR1 MNHEY and CDR2 SMNVEV come from the germline V gene (reference sequence). There are 15 residues in the CDR3. The V end was cut by 2 bases, the J end by 4 bases, with 11 bases between. The origin of this receptor is an adult in good health. The chain has TRBV27 and TRBJ2-2, with TRBD2 as a possible D gene (5 bases). The source was peripheral blood, collected on day 0 of AZD1222 vaccination. CDR3 bases: TGTGCCAGCAGTTTAGAGGGTTCGGGCACCGGGGAGCTGTTTTTT. This encodes CASSLEGSGTGELFF.